This T cell receptor (beta chain) was retrieved from a study of blood T cell repertoires in COVID-19. Study context: Some COVID-19 samples were acute and others convalescent; all came from the United States, Italy and Spain. PBMCs, B-cell-depleted T cells, or T cells were the source of the cDNA or gDNA that made up the material.

The CDR3 is 14 amino acids. The V gene's germline CDR1 is SGDLS and CDR2 YYNGEE. Trimming cost V 1 base and J 2 bases, with 9 bases left between them. Original handling: Amplification of reference gene primers was used by the study to estimate nucleated cell counts. Clones were read by immunoSEQ multiplex PCR, and TCRdb kept only the in-frame ones, dropping some. V and J calls and clone size are copied from that table; D and trimming were computed from the DNA. This sample has 36,000 or so clones, with approximately 90% found just once. V is TRBV9 and J is TRBJ1-1; D uncertain. The sample consisted of peripheral blood. This TCR derives from a human donor in a cohort sampled during active COVID-19. The DNA of the CDR3 is TGTGCCAGCAGCGTACGGGAAATCAACACTGAAGCTTTCTTT. Its translation: CASSVREINTEAFF.